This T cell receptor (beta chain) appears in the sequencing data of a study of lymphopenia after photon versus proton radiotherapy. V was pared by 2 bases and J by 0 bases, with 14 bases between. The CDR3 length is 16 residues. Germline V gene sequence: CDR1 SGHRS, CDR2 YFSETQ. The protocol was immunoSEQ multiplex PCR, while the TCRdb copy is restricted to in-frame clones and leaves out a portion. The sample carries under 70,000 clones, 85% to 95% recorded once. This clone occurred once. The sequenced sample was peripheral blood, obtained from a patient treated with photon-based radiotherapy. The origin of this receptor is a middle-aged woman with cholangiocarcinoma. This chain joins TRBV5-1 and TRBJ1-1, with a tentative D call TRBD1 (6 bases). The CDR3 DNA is TGCGCCAGCAGCTTAGGGGGGCGGCACATGAACACTGAAGCTTTCTTT. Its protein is CASSLGGRHMNTEAFF.